This T cell receptor (beta chain) appears in the sequencing data of a study of T cell responses to AZD1222 COVID-19 vaccine (dated by TCRdb to 2020 to 2022). Background for the entire study: TCR sequencing covered about 230 trial participants: 200 to 220 given two doses of AZD1222 and 26 given two doses of MenACWY control vaccine. Trial participants were enrolled by age into subgroups of 18-55, 56-69 and 70-plus years, and roughly 150, 30 and 60 TCR-sequenced participants, respectively, were included in these subgroups. Results and caveats for the whole study, not just this receptor: Nearly half of unique spike-specific TCRs reportedly recognized epitopes outside regions mutated in the B.1.351 and B.1.1.7 variants. In the small 56-69-year group, the increase in depth fell short of significance, most likely because of low power. Because no samples from the day 14 peak response were available, repertoires could be characterized only after the peak T cell response. Conclusions about previously exposed vaccinees were limited because only six AZD1222 recipients were SARS-CoV-2 seropositive at baseline. CD4 TCRs associated with the vaccine covered the entire spike protein, and the dominant responses were in regions 160-218 and 743-854. Participants were mostly white British, with more females than males. The authors suggested clonal diversity may have been underestimated. Spike-specific TCR breadth and depth rose significantly after two AZD1222 doses compared with day 0 and with MenACWY recipients.

CDR1 and CDR2, per the germline V gene, are KGHSH and LQKENI. From its cysteine to its phenylalanine, the CDR3 spans 14 amino acids. The read is trimmed to its CDR3 DNA, 42 bases read in frame from base 1. Unmatched junction bases come to 1, with V trimmed by 0 bases and J by 5 bases. The time point label, as the study defines it: about 28 days (+/-7) after the second vaccine dose. AZD1222 recipients given second doses at about 4 weeks or at about 12 weeks were pooled, since spike-specific TCR depth and breadth were not found to differ between the two schedules. The vaccinee samples were drawn from two UK trials, COV001 and COV002, one of which was a single-blind randomized controlled phase 2/3 trial testing AZD1222 (ChAdOx1 nCoV-19) in healthy adults. For TCRbeta chain sequencing, PBMC samples were collected from trial participants at day 0 and at day 28 after the second dose. In regard to this clone: Its binding antigen is unknown. Base qualities are not recorded, but no much larger clone differs from it by a single base.

The CDR3 regions of human TCRbeta chains were analyzed by immunosequencing. As for the authors' bioinformatics: Repertoire TCRs were matched against a reference library of SARS-CoV-2-specific TCRs generated with the MIRA antigen-specificity platform. Breadth was defined as the fraction of unique TCRs that were SARS-CoV-2-associated. Depth was defined as the fraction of total T cells that were SARS-CoV-2-associated. Using the MIRA data, each spike-specific TCR was mapped to the spike region that the TCR reacts to and placed in a CD4 or CD8 class. Log10-transformed breadth and depth values were compared by one-way ANOVA with Sidak's multiple comparisons tests. TCRdb's version of the immuneACCESS table is confined to in-frame rearrangements and falls short of the full clone set. An unresolved V gene accounts for under half of the shortfall where checked; the remainder is of unknown origin. From that table come the V and J calls and clone size; the DNA was used to work out D and trimming. The sample table shows over 20,000 clones, and around 87% are seen once. 34% of the sample rests with the top ten.

This TCR came from an adult who received the AZD1222 COVID-19 vaccine. The rearrangement combines TRBV18 with TRBJ1-2, and 9 junction bases match TRBD1. The material was peripheral blood, obtained 28 days after the second AZD1222 dose. This receptor carries the CDR3 CASSPPGTGYGYTF. The sequenced DNA: TGTGCCAGCTCACCACCGGGGACAGGGTATGGCTACACCTTC.